These 30 T cell receptor beta chains share one sample of origin, sequenced in a study of T cell responses to AZD1222 COVID-19 vaccine. TCRdb's copy holds only in-frame clones and misses some; the assay was immunoSEQ multiplex PCR. The sample consists of around 100,000 clones, 85% of them appearing once. Sequencing was performed on peripheral blood, taken 28 days after the second AZD1222 dose. These receptor sequences come from an adult who received the AZD1222 COVID-19 vaccine.

The V gene is TRBV7-8, the J gene TRBJ2-7, with TRBD1 matching 8 bases. This CDR3 is 15 amino acids long. CDR1 and CDR2 from the germline V gene are SGHVS and FQNEAQ. V lost 6 bases and J lost 2; bases outside the gene matches: 9. This chain's CDR3 is CASSFTGGTTYEQYF. The CDR3 DNA follows: TGTGCCAGCAGTTTTACAGGGGGGACGACCTACGAGCAGTACTTC. Combining the CDR3 with reference TRBV7-8 and TRBJ2-7 gives the whole variable domain GAGVSQSPRYKVAKRGQDVALRCDPISGHVSLFWYQQALGQGPEFLTYFQNEAQLDKSGLPSDRFFAERPEGSVSTLKIQRTQQEDSAVYLCASSFTGGTTYEQYFGPGTRLTVT.

The chain uses TRBV2 and TRBJ2-7; D is unresolved. Trimming cost V 1 base and J 2 bases, with 6 bases left between them. The CDR3 spans 13 residues. The germline gives CDR1 SNHLY, CDR2 FYNNEI. The CDR3 sequence is CASSEGLAYEQYF. CDR3 in DNA: TGTGCCAGCAGTGAAGGGTTAGCCTACGAGCAGTACTTC.

The gene calls are TRBV4-2 and TRBJ2-5, with D perhaps matching TRBD1 (6 bases). The CDR3 length is 14 residues. V shed 3 bases and J shed 3 bases, with 11 bases lying between them. CDR1 is LGHNA and CDR2 is YNFKEQ in the germline V gene. The chain's CDR3 is CASSQEGGEETQYF. DNA for the CDR3: TGTGCCAGCAGCCAGGAAGGGGGAGAAGAGACCCAGTACTTC.

The V call is TRBV6-4, the J call TRBJ1-4; the D is unclear. Trimming pared 0 bases from V and 4 bases from J, leaving 12 bases between. This CDR3 is built from 16 residues. CDR1 MRHNA and CDR2 SNTAGT come from the germline V gene. CDR3 residues: CASSDSSGFHNEKLFF. In DNA form, the CDR3 reads TGTGCCAGCAGTGACTCGTCTGGATTCCATAATGAAAAACTGTTTTTT.

This clone has only a few counts. The rearrangement joins TRBV28 to TRBJ2-1, with 10 bases aligning to TRBD2. V lost 3 bases and J lost 6; bases outside the gene matches: 8. The CDR3 covers 16 residues. CDR1 and CDR2 (germline): MDHEN, SYDVKM. The CDR3 region has the DNA TGTGCCAGCAGTTTTGGAGTAGCGGGAGGTGGCAATGAGCAGTTCTTC. Translating gives CASSFGVAGGGNEQFF.

V and J are TRBV5-6 and TRBJ2-7; 8 bases are a match to TRBD1. CDR1 SGHDT and CDR2 YYEEEE come from the germline V gene. This CDR3 has 16 residues. V shed 3 bases and J 3 bases; nucleotides not matched to a gene: 11. The CDR3 DNA sequence: TGTGCCAGCAGCTCCCGCTTGGGGACAGGCTTCTACGAGCAGTACTTC. Translated, it gives CASSSRLGTGFYEQYF.

The V and J genes are TRBV19 and TRBJ2-2; D remains ambiguous. The germline V gene encodes CDR1 LNHDA and CDR2 SQIVND (reference sequence). Trimming stripped 7 bases from V and 2 bases from J, with 8 bases between. The CDR3 extends over 13 amino acids. CDR3 nucleotide sequence: TGTGCCAGTACTTCTTTCAACACCGGGGAGCTGTTTTTT. It encodes CASTSFNTGELFF.

The CDR3 DNA follows: TGTGCCAGCAGTTCGCCGCGGGGGCCCTACGAGCAGTACTTC. It translates to CASSSPRGPYEQYF. This chain links TRBV6-2 or TRBV6-3 with TRBJ2-7; TRBD2 is a possible D gene (7 bases). This CDR3 comprises 14 residues. Deletions cut 4 bases from V and 2 bases from J, with 12 bases between. Germline CDR1 and CDR2: MNHEY and SVGEGT.

The V and J genes are TRBV6-5 and TRBJ1-2; a weak D match, TRBD1 (5 bases). V was clipped by 0 bases and J by 3 bases, with 8 bases between them. CDR3 length: 14 residues. Germline CDR1 and CDR2: MNHEY and SVGAGI. CDR3 sequence: CASSYSIRDYGYTF. The CDR3 DNA reads TGTGCCAGCAGTTACTCGATCAGGGACTATGGCTACACCTTC.

This clone turned up a few times. This chain uses TRBV27 with TRBJ2-1, with 7 bases that match TRBD2. Per germline, CDR1 MNHEY and CDR2 SMNVEV (reference sequence). Trimming cost V 4 bases and J 9 bases; bases outside gene matches: 3. The CDR3 spans 12 residues. The CDR3 bases are TGTGCCAGCAGTTCGGCGGGAGTTGAGCAGTTCTTC. Protein sequence: CASSSAGVEQFF.

The chain couples TRBV5-1 to TRBJ1-1; TRBD1 agrees at 8 bases. CDR3 length: 13 amino acids. The V and J ends lost 4 bases and 10 bases, in that order; junction bases with no gene match: 9. Germline V gene sequence: CDR1 SGHRS, CDR2 YFSETQ. In nucleotides, the CDR3 is TGCGCCAGCAGCCTTCGACAGGGGTGGGGAGCTTTCTTT. Translation gives CASSLRQGWGAFF.

The chain joins TRBV4-2 to TRBJ2-7, with 7 bases aligning to TRBD1. CDR3 size: 14 residues. Per the germline V gene, CDR1 is LGHNA and CDR2 is YNFKEQ. V lost 3 bases to trimming and J lost 5 bases; unmatched junction nucleotides: 7. The CDR3: CASSHQQGSDEQYF. CDR3 sequence (DNA): TGTGCCAGCAGCCACCAACAGGGGTCGGACGAGCAGTACTTC.

The chain uses TRBV7-8 and TRBJ2-5, with 9 bases identical to TRBD2. Germline V gives CDR1 SGHVS, CDR2 FQNEAQ. The CDR3 extends over 16 amino acids. V shed 4 bases and J 0 bases; nucleotides not matched to a gene: 6. CDR3 bases: TGTGCCAGCAGCTCCCGACTAGCGGCGTACCAAGAGACCCAGTACTTC. Protein: CASSSRLAAYQETQYF.

This clone has just one count. This rearrangement joins TRBV7-8 to TRBJ2-7, with 7 bases fitting TRBD1. Germline V gene data show CDR1 as SGHVS and CDR2 as FQNEAQ. The CDR3 has 14 residues. V shed 3 bases, J shed 2 bases, and the junction held 4 bases outside the gene matches. The CDR3 DNA reads as TGTGCCAGCAGCTTTTTCCAGGGGGCCTACGAGCAGTACTTC. Its protein product is CASSFFQGAYEQYF.

The rearrangement uses TRBV30 and TRBJ2-7, with D possibly being TRBD1 (6 bases). CDR1 and CDR2 (germline): GTSNPN, SVGIG (reference sequence). There are 12 residues in the CDR3. Trimming left V 2 bases short and J 6 bases short, with 11 bases between. The DNA for the CDR3 is TGTGCCTGGAGTAACAGGGTCGGCGAGCAGTACTTC. As protein: CAWSNRVGEQYF.

In its sample, this clone was seen a few times. The chain links TRBV6-2 or TRBV6-3 to TRBJ2-1, with 13 bases lining up with TRBD2. Trimming took 5 bases from V and 6 from J; bases not matched to a gene: 16. The CDR3 extends over 19 amino acids. Germline values: CDR1 MNHEY, CDR2 SVGEGT. The CDR3 here is CASSPYRTSGRRRANEQFF. As DNA, the CDR3 is TGTGCCAGCAGTCCCTATAGGACTAGCGGGAGAAGAAGGGCCAATGAGCAGTTCTTC.

The V call is TRBV18, the J call TRBJ1-2, with a weak D call TRBD1 (6 bases). Germline V CDR1 and CDR2: KGHSH, LQKENI. The CDR3 spans 14 residues. Deletions cut 2 bases from V and 6 bases from J, with 13 bases between. CDR3 sequence: CASSPTSGGDGYTF. The CDR3 DNA reads as TGTGCCAGCTCACCAACCTCCGGGGGCGATGGCTACACCTTC.

The count of this clone is one. The rearrangement joins TRBV12-5 to TRBJ2-2; TRBD2 matches 11 bases. The CDR3 runs 18 residues. Trimming at V came to 0 bases and at J to 5 bases, leaving 8 bases not matched to a gene. Looked up from germline, CDR1 is LGHNT and CDR2 is FRNRAP. CDR3 coding DNA: TGTGCTAGTGGTTTGGTACTGGACGGGACTAGCGGAACCGGGGAGCTGTTTTTT. The encoded protein is CASGLVLDGTSGTGELFF.

V is TRBV11-2 and J is TRBJ2-1; D possibly matches TRBD1 or TRBD2 (6 bases each). There are 17 residues in the CDR3. Germline V CDR1 and CDR2: SGHAT, FQNNGV. The V end was cut by 3 bases, the J end by 2 bases, with 17 bases between. The CDR3 region is CASSLVRGGGPYNEQFF. DNA of the CDR3: TGTGCCAGCAGCTTGGTAAGAGGAGGGGGGCCCTACAATGAGCAGTTCTTC.

The chain recombines TRBV19 with TRBJ1-4; D call uncertain. V gave up 5 bases and J gave up 5 bases, with 12 bases separating them. This CDR3 is 14 amino acids long. CDR1 and CDR2 (germline): LNHDA, SQIVND (reference sequence). CDR3 amino acids: CASSSYALNEKLFF. For the CDR3, the DNA is TGTGCCAGTAGTTCGTATGCGCTCAATGAAAAACTGTTTTTT.

The chain combines TRBV18 with TRBJ1-1; D uncertain. Germline-derived CDR1 and CDR2 are KGHSH and LQKENI. This CDR3 comprises 13 residues. The V end lost 5 bases, the J end lost 7 bases, and 14 bases lay between the germline ends. CDR3 amino acids: CASSSRAGGEAFF. CDR3 nucleotide sequence: TGTGCCAGCTCAAGTAGGGCGGGCGGTGAAGCTTTCTTT.

This sequence joins TRBV18 and TRBJ2-3; 9 nucleotides line up with TRBD1. Losses at the gene ends were 5 bases for V and 0 bases for J; bases not matched to a gene: 6. This CDR3 region has 16 residues. Germline-derived CDR1 and CDR2 are KGHSH and LQKENI. The chain's CDR3 is CASSKQGASSTDTQYF. The CDR3 DNA sequence: TGTGCCAGCTCAAAACAGGGGGCTTCCAGCACAGATACGCAGTATTTT.

The rearrangement uses TRBV18 and TRBJ1-5, with no clear D. Germline CDR1 KGHSH, CDR2 LQKENI. CDR3 length: 13 amino acids. V gave up 3 bases and J gave up 3 bases, with 6 bases separating them. In DNA, the CDR3 is TGTGCCAGCTCACCGAAGACCAATCAGCCCCAGCATTTT. It translates to CASSPKTNQPQHF.

The chain employs TRBV27 and TRBJ1-5; tentatively, D is TRBD1 (6 bases). This CDR3 comprises 14 residues. Germline V CDR1 and CDR2: MNHEY, SMNVEV (reference sequence). V was shortened by 5 bases and J by 3 bases, with 11 bases between the two germline ends. CDR3 protein: CASSPGQPNQPQHF. The CDR3 region has the DNA TGTGCCAGCAGTCCCGGACAGCCCAATCAGCCCCAGCATTTT.

The rearrangement links TRBV24-1 to TRBJ1-2; TRBD1 aligns across 7 bases. J was trimmed by 4 bases and V by 7 bases; bases with no gene match: 8. CDR3 length: 14 amino acids. Germline CDR1 and CDR2: KGHDR and SFDVKD. The CDR3 spells CATSHLRGSYGYTF. CDR3 DNA: TGTGCCACCAGCCACCTCAGGGGGTCCTATGGCTACACCTTC.

J is TRBJ2-7 and V is TRBV6-2 or TRBV6-3; possibly TRBD1 or TRBD2 for D (6 bases each). This CDR3 is built from 16 residues. Germline V CDR1 and CDR2: MNHEY, SVGEGT. V was shortened by 6 bases and J by 3 bases, with 21 bases between the two germline ends. The CDR3: CASRPSLWGASYEQYF. The CDR3 nucleotides read TGTGCCAGCAGGCCTTCCCTGTGGGGGGCAAGCTACGAGCAGTACTTC.

The genes are TRBV20-1 and TRBJ2-5, with unresolved D. This CDR3 is built from 11 residues. V shed 5 bases and J shed 2 bases, with 6 bases lying between them. The germline V gene has CDR1 DFQATT and CDR2 SNEGSKA (reference sequence). The DNA of the CDR3 is TGCAGTGCTGAAGGACAAGAGACCCAGTACTTC. This codes for CSAEGQETQYF.

The chain employs TRBV19 and TRBJ1-5, with D possibly matching TRBD1 (5 bases). This CDR3 comprises 13 residues. V lost 5 bases to trimming and J lost 6 bases, with 11 bases between them. Germline V gene lookup returns CDR1 LNHDA and CDR2 SQIVND (reference sequence). The CDR3 sequence is CASSPQGGQPQHF. The CDR3 bases are TGTGCCAGTAGTCCGCAGGGAGGTCAGCCCCAGCATTTT.

This clone was found a few times. The rearrangement joins TRBV30 to TRBJ2-3, with TRBD2 identical over 12 bases. The CDR3 contains 16 residues. Unmatched junction bases numbered 4, after V lost 3 bases and J lost 0 bases. CDR1 and CDR2 from the germline V gene are GTSNPN and SVGIG (reference sequence). Here the CDR3 reads CAWRGGTSGSTDTQYF. CDR3 DNA: TGTGCCTGGAGGGGGGGGACTAGCGGGAGCACAGATACGCAGTATTTT.

The chain employs TRBV6-6 and TRBJ2-7, with no clear D. Germline assignment: CDR1 MNHNY and CDR2 SVGAGI (reference sequence). The length of the CDR3 is 13 residues. V was cut by 6 bases and J by 7 bases, with 16 bases left in between. The CDR3 DNA reads as TGTGCCAGCAGGCTCGACTCCTTAGATGAGCAGTACTTC. This translates into CASRLDSLDEQYF.